This T cell receptor (beta chain) was obtained from a study of tumor and adjacent non-tumor tissue in lung cancer. Study details: The cohort had around twelve adenocarcinoma, a couple of squamous cell and 1 small cell patients. Some 3.9 million productive TCRbeta reads were obtained per sample on average. Regarding the study as a whole: Patients with more diverse tumor TCRs had worse survival.

This sample's RNA came from whole unsorted tissue. More than 3 cm separated this lung sample from the edge of the tumor. Chemotherapy-naive patients with new lung cancer underwent thoracic surgery in China, August–late 2014. A modified ARM-PCR protocol with three rounds of nested PCR amplified TCRbeta. TCRdb re-analysed the multiplex PCR reads in MiXCR, keeping a single row per CDR3 protein. The sample yields tens of thousands of distinct CDR3 sequences, 60% to 80% seen once. CDR3 length: 16 residues. Germline V gives CDR1 SGHAT, CDR2 FQNNGV. With regard to this clonotype: Antigen specificity is unknown. At one end, the junction sequence differs from germline, possibly due to a read error.

The clonotype originates from a woman aged 55 to 70 with non-small cell lung cancer. The sample was distant non-tumor lung tissue. The V call is TRBV11-2, the J call TRBJ1-1; TRBD1 agrees at 10 bases. DNA of the CDR3: TGTGCCAACAGATCCGGGGACAGGGGTATGAACACTGAAGCTCTCTTT. Translated: CANRSGDRGMNTEALF.